The following is a T cell receptor (beta chain) sequence with its context. It was RNA transcripts that yielded the amplified TCR beta CDR3 regions. First-round RT-PCR of the TCR CDR3 relied on the HTBI primer set. Via MiXCR, TCRdb re-called the multiplex PCR reads, giving one row per CDR3 protein. In the table there are under 400,000 distinct CDR3 sequences, 13% to 15% of which are singletons. The sample originates from a study of T cells in Graves' hyperthyroidism and ophthalmopathy. CDR3 size: 13 residues. Germline V lookup: CDR1 MDHEN, CDR2 SYDVKM. V dropped 6 bases and J dropped 4; count of bases not matched to a gene: 5.

This sequence originates from a woman aged 55-70 years with Graves' ophthalmopathy. Sequencing was done on a sample of blood. V is TRBV28 and J is TRBJ2-5; 7 positions match TRBD1. In nucleotides, the CDR3 is TGTGCCAGCAGGCGACCAGGGGGAGAGACCCAGTACTTC. Its protein product is CASRRPGGETQYF.